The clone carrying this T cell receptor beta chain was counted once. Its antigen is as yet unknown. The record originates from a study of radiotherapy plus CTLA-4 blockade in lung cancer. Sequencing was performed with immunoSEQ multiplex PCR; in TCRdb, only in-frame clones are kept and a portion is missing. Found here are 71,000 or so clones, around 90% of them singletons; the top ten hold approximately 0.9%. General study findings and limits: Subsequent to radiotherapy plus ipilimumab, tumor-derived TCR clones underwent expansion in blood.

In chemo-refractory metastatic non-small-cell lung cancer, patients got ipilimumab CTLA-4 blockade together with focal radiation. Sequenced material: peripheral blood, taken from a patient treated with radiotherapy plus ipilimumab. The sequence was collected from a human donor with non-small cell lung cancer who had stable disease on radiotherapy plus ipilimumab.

CDR3 residues: CSVASGFGQGGSGNTIYF. The CDR3 coding sequence is TGCAGCGTTGCTAGTGGGTTTGGACAGGGTGGTTCTGGAAACACCATATATTTT. The V and J genes are TRBV29-1 and TRBJ1-3, with TRBD1 matching over 8 bases. V shed 4 bases, J shed 1 base, and the junction held 15 bases outside the gene matches. From germline, CDR1 is SQVTM and CDR2 ANQGSEA. The CDR3 covers 18 residues.